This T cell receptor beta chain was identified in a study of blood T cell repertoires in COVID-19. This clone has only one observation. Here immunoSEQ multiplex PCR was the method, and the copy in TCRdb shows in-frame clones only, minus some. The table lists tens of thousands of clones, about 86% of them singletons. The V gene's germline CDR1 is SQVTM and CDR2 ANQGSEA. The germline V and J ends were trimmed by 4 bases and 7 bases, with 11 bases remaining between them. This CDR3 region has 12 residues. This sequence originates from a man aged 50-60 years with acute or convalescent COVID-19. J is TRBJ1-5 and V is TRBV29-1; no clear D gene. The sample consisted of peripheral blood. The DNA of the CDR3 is TGCAGCGTTGGAATGGAGGGACAGCCCCAGCATTTT. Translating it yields CSVGMEGQPQHF. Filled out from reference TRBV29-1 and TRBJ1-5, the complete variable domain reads SAVISQKPSRDICQRGTSLTIQCQVDSQVTMMFWYRQQPGQSLTLIATANQGSEATYESGFVIDKFPISRPNLTFSTLTVSNMSPEDSSIYLCSVGMEGQPQHFGDGTRLSIL.